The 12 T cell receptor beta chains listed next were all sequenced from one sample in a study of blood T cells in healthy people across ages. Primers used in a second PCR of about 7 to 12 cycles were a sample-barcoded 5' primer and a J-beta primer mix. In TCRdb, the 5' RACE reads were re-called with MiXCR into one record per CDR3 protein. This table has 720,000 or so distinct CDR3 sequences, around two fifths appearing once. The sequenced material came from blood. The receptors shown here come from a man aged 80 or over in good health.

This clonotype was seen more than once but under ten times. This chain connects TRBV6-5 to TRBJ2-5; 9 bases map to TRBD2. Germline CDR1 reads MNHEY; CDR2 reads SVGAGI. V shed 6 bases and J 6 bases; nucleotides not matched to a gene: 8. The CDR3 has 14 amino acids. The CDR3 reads CASSLAGNRQTQYF. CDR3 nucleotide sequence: TGTGCCAGCAGCCTAGCGGGGAATCGACAGACCCAGTACTTC.

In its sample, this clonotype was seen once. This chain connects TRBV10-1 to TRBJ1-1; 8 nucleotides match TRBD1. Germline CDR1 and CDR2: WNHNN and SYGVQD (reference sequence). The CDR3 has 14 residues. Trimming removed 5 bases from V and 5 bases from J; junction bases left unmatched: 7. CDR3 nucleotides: TGCGCCAGCAGTCACGGGACAGGCCGAACTGAAGCTTTCTTT. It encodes CASSHGTGRTEAFF.

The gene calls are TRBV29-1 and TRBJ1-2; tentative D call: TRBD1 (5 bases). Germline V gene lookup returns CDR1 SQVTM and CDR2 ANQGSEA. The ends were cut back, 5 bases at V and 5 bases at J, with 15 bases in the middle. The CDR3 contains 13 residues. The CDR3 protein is CSVRRPGLYGYTF. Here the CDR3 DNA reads TGCAGCGTTCGAAGGCCAGGGCTTTATGGCTACACCTTC.

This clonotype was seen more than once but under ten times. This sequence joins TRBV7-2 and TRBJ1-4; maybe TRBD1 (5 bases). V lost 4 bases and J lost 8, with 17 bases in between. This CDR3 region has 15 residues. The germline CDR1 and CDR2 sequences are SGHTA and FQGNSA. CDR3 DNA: TGTGCCAGCAGCTCCTGGACGGGACCCGACGAAAAACTGTTTTTT. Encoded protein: CASSSWTGPDEKLFF.

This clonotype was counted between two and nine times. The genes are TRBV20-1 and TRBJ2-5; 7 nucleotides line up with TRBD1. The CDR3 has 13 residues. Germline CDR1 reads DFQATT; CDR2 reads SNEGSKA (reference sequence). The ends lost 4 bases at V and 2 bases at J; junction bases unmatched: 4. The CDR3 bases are TGCAGTGCTAATCCGGGACAGCAAGAGACCCAGTACTTC. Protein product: CSANPGQQETQYF.

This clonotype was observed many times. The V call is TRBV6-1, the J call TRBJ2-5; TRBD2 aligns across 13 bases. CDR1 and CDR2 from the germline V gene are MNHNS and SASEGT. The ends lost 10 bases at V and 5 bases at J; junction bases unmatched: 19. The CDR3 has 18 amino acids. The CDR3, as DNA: TGTGCCATTAAGGGACTAGCGGGGAGAGCTTGGGGAGGGGAGACCCAGTACTTC. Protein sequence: CAIKGLAGRAWGGETQYF.

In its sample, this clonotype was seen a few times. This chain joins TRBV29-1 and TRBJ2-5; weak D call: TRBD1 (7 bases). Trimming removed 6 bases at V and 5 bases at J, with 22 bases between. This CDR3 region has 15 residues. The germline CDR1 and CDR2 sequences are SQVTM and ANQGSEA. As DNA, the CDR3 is TGCAGCGTATCATTCAGGGGGGCGCAGGGGGAGACCCAGTACTTC. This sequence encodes CSVSFRGAQGETQYF.

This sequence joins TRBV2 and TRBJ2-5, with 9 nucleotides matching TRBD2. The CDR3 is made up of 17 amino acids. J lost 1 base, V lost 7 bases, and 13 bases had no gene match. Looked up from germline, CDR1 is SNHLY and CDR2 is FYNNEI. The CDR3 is CASTKGSGGPVQETQYF. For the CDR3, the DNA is TGTGCCAGCACTAAGGGGAGCGGGGGGCCCGTCCAAGAGACCCAGTACTTC.

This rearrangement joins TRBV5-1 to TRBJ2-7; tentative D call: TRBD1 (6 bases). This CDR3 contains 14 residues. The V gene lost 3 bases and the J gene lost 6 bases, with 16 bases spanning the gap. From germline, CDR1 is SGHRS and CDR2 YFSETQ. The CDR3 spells CASSWTVDGFEQYF. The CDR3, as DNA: TGCGCCAGCAGCTGGACAGTGGATGGCTTCGAGCAGTACTTC. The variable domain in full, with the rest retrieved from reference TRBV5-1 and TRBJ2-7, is KAGVTQTPRYLIKTRGQQVTLSCSPISGHRSVSWYQQTPGQGLQFLFEYFSETQRNKGNFPGRFSGRQFSNSRSEMNVSTLELGDSALYLCASSWTVDGFEQYFGPGTRLTVT.

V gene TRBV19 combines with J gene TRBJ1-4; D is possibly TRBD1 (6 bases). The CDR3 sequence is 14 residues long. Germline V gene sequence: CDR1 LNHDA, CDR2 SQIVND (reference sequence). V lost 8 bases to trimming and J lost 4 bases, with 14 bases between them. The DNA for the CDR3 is TGTGCCAGTCGGGCGACAGGCGTTAATGAAAAACTGTTTTTT. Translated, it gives CASRATGVNEKLFF. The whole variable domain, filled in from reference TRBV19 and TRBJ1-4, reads DGGITQSPKYLFRKEGQNVTLSCEQNLNHDAMYWYRQDPGQGLRLIYYSQIVNDFQKGDIAEGYSVSREKKESFPLTVTSAQKNPTAFYLCASRATGVNEKLFFGSGTQLSVL.

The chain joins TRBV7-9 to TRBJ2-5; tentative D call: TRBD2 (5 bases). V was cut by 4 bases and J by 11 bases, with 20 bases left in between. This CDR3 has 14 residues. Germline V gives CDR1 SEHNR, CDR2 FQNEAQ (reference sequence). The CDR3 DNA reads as TGTGCCAGCAGCTCAGAACCGGGAACCAATGAGCAGTACTTC. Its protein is CASSSEPGTNEQYF.

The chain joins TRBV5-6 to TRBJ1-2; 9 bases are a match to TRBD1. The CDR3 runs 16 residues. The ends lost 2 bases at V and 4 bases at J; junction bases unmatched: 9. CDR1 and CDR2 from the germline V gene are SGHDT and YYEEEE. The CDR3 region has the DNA TGTGCCAGCAGCTTAGCCGGGACAGGGTTTGGCTATGGCTACACCTTC. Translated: CASSLAGTGFGYGYTF.